Sequencing of this T cell receptor (beta chain) was carried out in a study of long-term antiretroviral therapy in people with HIV. Study summary: The study's earliest collections predate the 2015 immediate-ART recommendation by about a decade.

Participants living with HIV all received treatment in the United States. Looked up from germline, CDR1 is MDHEN and CDR2 is SYDVKM. This CDR3 has 14 residues. Trimming took off 5 bases at V and 4 bases at J, with 9 bases between the two ends. Researchers ran immunoSEQ v3.0 at survey level. Clones were sequenced by immunoSEQ multiplex PCR, and TCRdb holds only the in-frame ones, with some missing. The repertoire includes some 20,000 clones, 79% of them detected once, and 11% sits in the top ten. In the case of this clone: The antigen remains unidentified.

Whole-study results and caveats: Samples were collected from the mid-2000s to the late 2010s under possibly less effective ART regimens. Against controls, HIV repertoires showed narrower ranges of CDR3 length.

J is TRBJ1-6 and V is TRBV28; tentative D call: TRBD1 (6 bases). The sample here was unsorted PBMCs, taken 2.3 years after starting antiretroviral therapy. This TCR derives from a woman aged 40 to 50 with HIV. The CDR3 here is CASSGQFYNSPLHF. In nucleotides, the CDR3 is TGTGCCAGCAGTGGACAGTTTTATAATTCACCCCTCCACTTT.